One sample yielded the 5 T cell receptor beta chains listed below, sequenced in a study of shared clonotypes between healthy human individuals. Sequencing used immunoSEQ multiplex PCR; TCRdb keeps in-frame clones, though not all of them. Among about 2 million clones, roughly 94% were seen once, and the ten largest hold 0.13%. Sequencing was done on a sample of naive CD4+ T cells sorted from blood. This sample's subset: CD45RA+ positively selected. All receptors come from a man aged 18 to 30 in good health.

V usage is TRBV18 and J usage is TRBJ2-2; D gene uncertain. This CDR3 contains 17 residues. CDR1 is KGHSH and CDR2 is LQKENI in the germline V gene. V was clipped by 1 base and J by 0 bases, with 12 bases between them. Written as DNA, the CDR3 is TGTGCCAGCTCACCACAACGTATAGCCGCGAACACCGGGGAGCTGTTTTTT. This translates into CASSPQRIAANTGELFF.

The chain carries TRBV7-9 and TRBJ1-1; 8 positions agree with TRBD1. CDR1 and CDR2 from the germline V gene are SEHNR and FQNEAQ (reference sequence). Trimming at V came to 5 bases and at J to 1 base, leaving 6 bases not matched to a gene. CDR3 length: 15 amino acids. The CDR3 sequence is CASSLRGLGNTEAFF. CDR3 DNA sequence: TGTGCCAGCAGCCTCAGGGGGCTAGGGAACACTGAAGCTTTCTTT.

This chain links TRBV5-1 with TRBJ1-6; 7 nucleotides align to TRBD1. Germline values: CDR1 SGHRS, CDR2 YFSETQ. Trimming at V came to 6 bases and at J to 9 bases, leaving 6 bases not matched to a gene. The CDR3 is made up of 13 amino acids. The CDR3 spells CASKEPGGSPLHF. The CDR3 coding sequence is TGCGCCAGCAAGGAACCAGGGGGTTCACCCCTCCACTTT.

As to this clone: Other DNA sequences in this specimen translate into the identical CDR3. The gene calls are TRBV6-6 and TRBJ2-7; 7 bases align to TRBD2. This CDR3 is built from 15 residues. CDR1 and CDR2 from the germline V gene are MNHNY and SVGAGI (reference sequence). Trimming removed 1 base from V and 2 bases from J; junction bases left unmatched: 5. The CDR3 DNA follows: TGTGCCAGCAGTTACTTGTCGGGAGGCGCCTACGAGCAGTACTTC. Translating gives CASSYLSGGAYEQYF.

The genes are TRBV5-1 and TRBJ2-7; TRBD2 matches 9 bases. Germline CDR1 SGHRS, CDR2 YFSETQ. The CDR3 covers 15 residues. V trimming: 5 bases; J trimming: 4 bases; junction bases outside the gene matches: 10. The CDR3 is CASSPGLAPTYEQYF. Written as DNA, the CDR3 is TGCGCCAGCAGTCCCGGACTAGCGCCGACTTACGAGCAGTACTTC.